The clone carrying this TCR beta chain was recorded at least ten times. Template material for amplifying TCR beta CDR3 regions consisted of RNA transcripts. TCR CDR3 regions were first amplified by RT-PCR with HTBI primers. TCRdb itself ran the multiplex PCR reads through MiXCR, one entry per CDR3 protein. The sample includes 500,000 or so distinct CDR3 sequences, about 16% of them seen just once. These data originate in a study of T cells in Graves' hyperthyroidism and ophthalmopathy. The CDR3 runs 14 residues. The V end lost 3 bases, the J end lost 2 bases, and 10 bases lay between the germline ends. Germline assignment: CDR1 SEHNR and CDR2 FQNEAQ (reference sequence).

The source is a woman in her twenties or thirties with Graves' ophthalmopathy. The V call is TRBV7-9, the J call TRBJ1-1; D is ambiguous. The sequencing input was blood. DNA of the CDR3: TGTGCCAGCAGCTTGAGTCCATATAACACTGAAGCTTTCTTT. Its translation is CASSLSPYNTEAFF. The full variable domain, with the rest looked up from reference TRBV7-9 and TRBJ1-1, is DTGVSQNPRHKITKRGQNVTFRCDPISEHNRLYWYRQTLGQGPEFLTYFQNEAQLEKSRLLSDRFSAERPKGSFSTLEIQRTEQGDSAMYLCASSLSPYNTEAFFGQGTRLTVV.